In its sample, the clone carrying this TCR beta chain was seen many times. The sample comes from a study of low-dose radiotherapy and immunotherapy resistance in tumors. Study-level information: A dose of 0.5 Gy per fraction was delivered to Cohort 1 every 2 weeks, for a total of 6.5 Gy.

Alpha and beta chains were covered, as first-strand cDNA relied on TRAV- and TRBV-specific primers. TCR amplification involved about 18 PCR cycles with a constant-region primer and V-primer adapter. TCRdb fed the reads into MiXCR, producing one record per CDR3 protein. The sample includes 95,000 to 100,000 distinct CDR3 sequences, more than 20% of them seen just once. As to time point: after trial treatment. Regarding treatment: LDRT plus nivolumab, ipilimumab, low-dose cyclophosphamide and aspirin (RACIN trial). Patients eligible had advanced solid tumors without tumor-infiltrating lymphocytes. V lost 3 bases and J lost 3, with 12 bases in between. Germline V gene sequence: CDR1 DFQATT, CDR2 SNEGSKA (reference sequence). There are 14 residues in the CDR3.

This clonotype was sampled from a male donor with prostate cancer. The V call is TRBV20-1, the J call TRBJ1-5; D is unclear. The sequencing used PBMCs, collected after low-dose radiotherapy plus immunotherapy. This CDR3 is CSASYGQINQPQHF. The CDR3 DNA reads TGCAGTGCTAGCTACGGGCAGATCAATCAGCCCCAGCATTTT.